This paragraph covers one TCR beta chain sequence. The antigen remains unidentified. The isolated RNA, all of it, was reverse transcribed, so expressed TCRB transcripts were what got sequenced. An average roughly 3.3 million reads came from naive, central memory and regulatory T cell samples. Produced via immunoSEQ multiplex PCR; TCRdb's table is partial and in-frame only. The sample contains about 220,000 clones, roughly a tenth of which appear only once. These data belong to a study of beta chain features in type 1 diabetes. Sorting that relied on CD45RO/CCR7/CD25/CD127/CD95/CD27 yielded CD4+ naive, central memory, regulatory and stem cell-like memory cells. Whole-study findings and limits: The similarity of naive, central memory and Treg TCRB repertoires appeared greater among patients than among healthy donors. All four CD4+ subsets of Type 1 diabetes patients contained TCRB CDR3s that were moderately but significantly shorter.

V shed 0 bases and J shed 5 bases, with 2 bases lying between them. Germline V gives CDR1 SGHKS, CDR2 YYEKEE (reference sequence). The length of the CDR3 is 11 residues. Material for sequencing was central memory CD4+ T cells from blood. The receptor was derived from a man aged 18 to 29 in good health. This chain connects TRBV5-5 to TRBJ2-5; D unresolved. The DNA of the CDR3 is TGTGCCAGCAGCTTGGCGGAGACCCAGTACTTC. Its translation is CASSLAETQYF. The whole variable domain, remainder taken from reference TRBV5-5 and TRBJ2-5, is DAGVTQSPTHLIKTRGQQVTLRCSPISGHKSVSWYQQVLGQGPQFIFQYYEKEERGRGNFPDRFSARQFPNYSSELNVNALLLGDSALYLCASSLAETQYFGPGTRLLVL.